This entry features one TCR beta chain sequence. The antigen remains undetermined. This PCR relied on a set of 60 Vbeta primers and 13 Jbeta primers. Libraries were prepared by immunoSEQ multiplex PCR; TCRdb keeps only in-frame clonotypes and omits some of them. Of approximately 120,000 clones in the sample, nearly 80% are singletons; the top ten hold roughly 6%. This sample is drawn from a study of cytomegalovirus exposure and HLA in healthy donors. Study findings and constraints: In an earlier analysis, productive rearrangement rates for most beta V segments clustered near 87% or 30%. Testing in vitro showed a few CMV-associated chains specific for CMV antigens. The dataset shows that most TCR sequences were rare, while some public TCRs occurred in many donors. Some V segments, TRBV6-2 and TRBV6-3 among them, were indistinguishable and were therefore excluded.

Germline V CDR1 and CDR2: SGHNT, YENEEA. V lost 0 bases to trimming and J lost 1 base, with 6 bases between them. The CDR3 is made up of 14 amino acids. The sequence came from a woman between 40 and 55 years old in good health and CMV-seronegative. The V and J genes are TRBV11-3 and TRBJ1-1, with unresolved D. What was sequenced was PBMCs. CDR3 protein: CASSLDQENTEAFF. For the CDR3, the DNA is TGTGCCAGCAGCTTAGATCAGGAGAACACTGAAGCTTTCTTT.